These 25 T cell receptor beta chains originate from one sample sequenced in a study of cytotoxic CD8 clonotypes in ibrutinib-treated CLL. Profiling relied on immunoSEQ multiplex PCR, and the TCRdb table lists in-frame clones only, not all of them. The data hold 110,000 to 150,000 clones, with about 78% observed a single time. The specimen comprised PBMCs, sampled after 24 months of ibrutinib treatment. The receptors shown here come from a human donor with chronic lymphocytic leukemia.

The chain couples TRBV19 to TRBJ2-3; perhaps TRBD1 as D (5 bases). Per germline, CDR1 LNHDA and CDR2 SQIVND (reference sequence). The germline V and J ends were trimmed by 1 base and 0 bases, with 11 bases remaining between them. This CDR3 is built from 16 residues. CDR3 sequence reads: CASSIGAGISTDTQYF. DNA for the CDR3: TGTGCCAGTAGTATAGGGGCAGGGATAAGCACAGATACGCAGTATTTT.

Comment on this clone: A much larger clone is a single base away; this may be a read error. The chain has TRBV4-2 and TRBJ1-2, with D perhaps matching TRBD1 (6 bases). Germline CDR1 and CDR2: LGHNA and YNFKEQ. CDR3 length equals 13 residues. V was trimmed by 4 bases and J by 2 bases, leaving 8 bases between them. The CDR3 region is CASSPGQNYGYTF. DNA of the CDR3: TGTGCCAGCAGCCCCGGACAGAACTATGGCTACACCTTC.

Concerning this clone: An end of the junction differs from the germline gene, which may be a read error. This sequence joins TRBV10-3 and TRBJ1-1; 8 positions match TRBD1. The CDR3 covers 14 residues. Germline V CDR1 and CDR2: ENHRY, SYGVKD. This CDR3 reads CALRTGLMNTEAFF. The CDR3 DNA sequence: TGTGCCCTCAGGACAGGGCTCATGAACACTGAAGCTTTCTTT.

The chain couples TRBV11-2 to TRBJ2-7; D gene ambiguous. CDR1 is SGHAT and CDR2 is FQNNGV in the germline V gene. The CDR3 consists of 14 residues. V lost 7 bases and J lost 1, with 14 bases in between. The CDR3 sequence: CASTPGQHSYEQYF. For the CDR3, the DNA is TGTGCCAGCACCCCAGGTCAACATTCCTACGAGCAGTACTTC.

This clone was recorded only once. The chain couples TRBV27 to TRBJ1-5, with D possibly matching TRBD1 (6 bases). CDR3 length: 16 amino acids. The germline V and J ends were trimmed by 2 bases and 6 bases, with 17 bases remaining between them. The germline V gene encodes CDR1 MNHEY and CDR2 SMNVEV (reference sequence). Written as DNA, the CDR3 is TGTGCCAGCAGTTTAGTCCCCGGGGGGCTGGGTCAGCCCCAGCATTTT. This translates into CASSLVPGGLGQPQHF.

The CDR3 sequence is CASSPDGEGLLDTQYF. CDR3 in DNA: TGTGCCAGCAGCCCCGATGGGGAGGGCCTCCTAGATACGCAGTATTTT. V and J are TRBV7-2 and TRBJ2-3, with 7 bases matching TRBD2. This CDR3 region has 16 residues. Unmatched junction bases numbered 13, after V lost 5 bases and J lost 5 bases. Per germline, CDR1 SGHTA and CDR2 FQGNSA.

V and J are TRBV6-1 and TRBJ1-5, with a tentative D call TRBD1 (5 bases). In germline, CDR1 is MNHNS, CDR2 SASEGT. This CDR3 spans 12 amino acids. With 4 bases removed from V and 9 bases from J, the gap between germline ends came to 10 bases. The CDR3 spells CASSAPRGPQHF. As DNA, the CDR3 is TGTGCCAGCAGTGCACCGAGGGGGCCCCAGCATTTT.

The chain has TRBV2 and TRBJ1-4, with 9 bases that match TRBD1. V lost 9 bases and J lost 8; bases outside the gene matches: 13. The CDR3 consists of 15 residues. Germline V gene lookup returns CDR1 SNHLY and CDR2 FYNNEI. The CDR3 coding sequence is TGTGCCAGGGGGGCCACCGGGACAGGGAGCGAAAAACTGTTTTTT. Amino acid sequence: CARGATGTGSEKLFF.

The V and J genes are TRBV4-3 and TRBJ2-3; perhaps D is TRBD1 or TRBD2 (5 bases each). Trimming stripped 4 bases from V and 0 bases from J, with 11 bases between. Per germline, CDR1 LGHNA and CDR2 YSLEER. The length of the CDR3 is 15 residues. CDR3: CASSRDGASTDTQYF. The CDR3 DNA reads TGCGCCAGCAGCCGGGACGGGGCTAGCACAGATACGCAGTATTTT.

This clone appeared a single time. This chain uses TRBV5-1 with TRBJ2-7; 7 bases agree with TRBD1. V shed 4 bases and J 4 bases; nucleotides not matched to a gene: 5. The CDR3 contains 13 residues. From germline, CDR1 is SGHRS and CDR2 YFSETQ. The DNA for the CDR3 is TGCGCCAGCAGCCGGGCGGACAGGTACGAGCAGTACTTC. It translates to CASSRADRYEQYF.

This clone was counted once. The chain employs TRBV19 and TRBJ2-7; D possibly corresponds to TRBD1 (6 bases). Germline values: CDR1 LNHDA, CDR2 SQIVND (reference sequence). This CDR3 region has 13 residues. Trimming left V 6 bases short and J 5 bases short, with 14 bases between. CDR3 protein: CASSPVGGNEQYF. The CDR3 DNA reads TGTGCCAGTAGCCCTGTTGGGGGCAACGAGCAGTACTTC.

V usage is TRBV7-2 and J usage is TRBJ2-3; TRBD2 aligns across 8 bases. Trimming at V came to 5 bases and at J to 4 bases, leaving 5 bases not matched to a gene. Germline loops: CDR1 SGHTA, CDR2 FQGNSA. This CDR3 region has 14 residues. CDR3 in DNA: TGTGCCAGCAGCCTGGGACTAGGGGCAGATACGCAGTATTTT. It specifies CASSLGLGADTQYF.

V is TRBV6-5 and J is TRBJ2-1; D uncertain. There are 13 residues in the CDR3. Germline values: CDR1 MNHEY, CDR2 SVGAGI. The V end lost 1 base, the J end lost 7 bases, and 8 bases lay between the germline ends. The CDR3 spells CASSYLGMNEQFF. For the CDR3, the DNA is TGTGCCAGCAGTTACTTAGGAATGAATGAGCAGTTCTTC.

This clone was counted between two and nine times. The chain employs TRBV6-5 and TRBJ2-7; 7 bases are shared with TRBD1. CDR3 length equals 13 residues. J lost 5 bases, V lost 6 bases, and 7 bases had no gene match. The germline CDR1 and CDR2 sequences are MNHEY and SVGAGI. DNA of the CDR3: TGTGCCAGCAGCTTCTCCGACAGGGACGAGCAGTACTTC. Protein product: CASSFSDRDEQYF.

The V call is TRBV19, the J call TRBJ2-3, with TRBD2 matching over 8 bases. V lost 3 bases to trimming and J lost 3 bases; unmatched junction nucleotides: 5. Per germline, CDR1 LNHDA and CDR2 SQIVND (reference sequence). CDR3 length equals 15 residues. The CDR3 bases are TGTGCCAGTAGTATCGGAGCGGGAGTAACAGATACGCAGTATTTT. It is translated as CASSIGAGVTDTQYF.

This clone showed up just a few times. This may come from a read error, since a much larger clone is one base off. Other DNA variants within this sample encode the same CDR3. This sequence joins TRBV18 and TRBJ1-1, with TRBD1 as a possible D gene (5 bases). The CDR3 sequence is 13 residues long. Germline CDR1 is KGHSH and CDR2 is LQKENI. V shed 3 bases and J shed 1 base, with 6 bases lying between them. The CDR3 bases are TGTGCCAGCTCACCGCAGGGGAACACTGAAGCTTTCTTT. Translation: CASSPQGNTEAFF.

The chain carries TRBV6-9 and TRBJ2-7, with D perhaps TRBD2 (6 bases). Germline CDR1 MNHGY, CDR2 SVAAGI. V was pared by 6 bases and J by 2 bases, with 11 bases between. The CDR3 contains 13 residues. The CDR3 is CASRPPGAYEQYF. The CDR3 bases are TGTGCCAGCAGGCCGCCGGGGGCCTACGAGCAGTACTTC.

The chain carries TRBV18 and TRBJ1-5; 9 positions match TRBD1. V lost 4 bases, J lost 7 bases, and 8 bases stayed unmatched. Germline CDR1 KGHSH, CDR2 LQKENI. The CDR3 is 15 residues long. CDR3: CASSLGQGTRQPQHF. CDR3 bases: TGTGCCAGCTCACTCGGACAGGGGACTCGGCAGCCCCAGCATTTT.

The V and J genes are TRBV2 and TRBJ2-7; TRBD2 matches 15 bases. Germline CDR1 and CDR2: SNHLY and FYNNEI. V was clipped by 8 bases and J by 5 bases; unmatched bases: 10. The length of the CDR3 is 16 residues. CDR3 nucleotides: TGTGCCAGCCGCCGGACTAGCGGGAGGGCCGTTGACGAGCAGTACTTC. It encodes CASRRTSGRAVDEQYF.

This clone was detected only once. The chain combines TRBV6-5 with TRBJ2-1; unclear D gene. The CDR3 spans 11 residues. The germline V gene has CDR1 MNHEY and CDR2 SVGAGI. With 2 bases removed from V and 8 bases from J, the gap between germline ends came to 4 bases. In DNA, the CDR3 is TGTGCCAGCAGTTACGTCCATGAGCAGTTCTTC. Encoded protein: CASSYVHEQFF.

The chain combines TRBV6-5 with TRBJ2-7; 10 bases map to TRBD1. This CDR3 region has 15 residues. CDR1 MNHEY and CDR2 SVGAGI come from the germline V gene. The V and J ends lost 2 bases and 2 bases, in that order; junction bases with no gene match: 3. CDR3 DNA: TGTGCCAGCAGTTACGGGACAGGGGTGGCCTACGAGCAGTACTTC. It encodes CASSYGTGVAYEQYF.

V and J are TRBV7-2 and TRBJ2-7; D remains ambiguous. Per the germline V gene, CDR1 is SGHTA and CDR2 is FQGNSA. V was cut by 4 bases and J by 4 bases, with 11 bases left in between. The CDR3 is 13 residues long. The CDR3 loop is CASSSQPYYEQYF. The CDR3 DNA reads TGTGCCAGCAGCTCCCAACCTTATTACGAGCAGTACTTC. Based on the CDR3 plus reference TRBV7-2 and TRBJ2-7, the full variable domain is GAGVSQSPSNKVTEKGKDVELRCDPISGHTALYWYRQSLGQGLEFLIYFQGNSAPDKSGLPSDRFSAERTGGSVSTLTIQRTQQEDSAVYLCASSSQPYYEQYFGPGTRLTVT.

V gene TRBV11-3 combines with J gene TRBJ2-7; D remains ambiguous. From germline, CDR1 is SGHNT and CDR2 YENEEA. The V end lost 5 bases, the J end lost 3 bases, and 14 bases lay between the germline ends. The CDR3 totals 14 residues. The CDR3 coding sequence is TGTGCCAGCAGCCCCCGACACGGGTACTACGAGCAGTACTTC. Its translation is CASSPRHGYYEQYF.

The V gene is TRBV6-1, the J gene TRBJ2-5; tentative D call: TRBD2 (6 bases). Trimming took 8 bases from V and 4 from J, leaving 14 bases between them. Germline V CDR1 and CDR2: MNHNS, SASEGT. This CDR3 region has 13 residues. The CDR3 nucleotides read TGTGCCAGCGACCCACCGGGGGTAGAGACCCAGTACTTC. Its protein is CASDPPGVETQYF.

The genes are TRBV6-6 and TRBJ2-7; the D is unclear. Germline CDR1 is MNHNY and CDR2 is SVGAGI (reference sequence). V lost 5 bases and J 0 bases, leaving 11 bases between the germline ends. There are 14 residues in the CDR3. DNA for the CDR3: TGTGCCAGCAGTCCCTCGACCAGCTCCTACGAGCAGTACTTC. This sequence encodes CASSPSTSSYEQYF.